This entry lists 29 T cell receptor beta chains sequenced from one sample in a study of T-cell memory formation after mild COVID-19. TCRdb re-derived calls from the 5' RACE reads in MiXCR, one entry per CDR3 protein. Of 380,000 or so distinct CDR3 sequences listed, about an eighth are singletons. The sample was PBMCs or a T cell subset sorted from them (not recorded which). These receptor sequences come from a man younger than 30 who had mild COVID-19 (a few samples of this study predate the infection). Cell type and time point are not known.

This clonotype was counted only a few times. This sequence joins TRBV12-3 or TRBV12-4 and TRBJ2-1, with 9 bases identical to TRBD2. V was pared by 3 bases and J by 0 bases, with 9 bases of the junction left unmatched. The length of the CDR3 is 18 residues. DNA for the CDR3: TGTGCCAGCAGTTTCTCCGTGATAGCGGGGGACTCCTACAATGAGCAGTTCTTC. This translates into CASSFSVIAGDSYNEQFF.

This chain connects TRBV5-4 to TRBJ2-3; 7 positions agree with TRBD2. The germline V gene has CDR1 SGHNT and CDR2 YYREEE (reference sequence). This CDR3 is built from 15 residues. The V segment lost 4 bases and the J segment 4 bases; nucleotides outside the gene matches: 9. CDR3 loop: CASSPGLEVADTQYF. As DNA, the CDR3 is TGTGCCAGCAGCCCAGGACTAGAAGTTGCAGATACGCAGTATTTT.

The chain links TRBV30 to TRBJ1-5; D unclear. The CDR3 extends over 13 amino acids. Trimming removed 0 bases from V and 1 base from J, with 4 bases in between. From germline, CDR1 is GTSNPN and CDR2 SVGIG (reference sequence). CDR3 in amino acids: CAWSVHSNQPQHF. The CDR3, as DNA: TGTGCCTGGAGTGTACACAGCAATCAGCCCCAGCATTTT.

The chain links TRBV5-6 to TRBJ1-6, with a tentative D call TRBD1 (5 bases). The CDR3 extends over 12 amino acids. V was shortened by 3 bases and J by 9 bases, with 7 bases between the two germline ends. Germline V gene lookup returns CDR1 SGHDT and CDR2 YYEEEE. The CDR3 DNA sequence: TGTGCCAGCAGCTGGGGCCTTTCACCCCTCCACTTT. It yields the protein CASSWGLSPLHF.

The CDR3 sequence is CASSSTWGLNEKLFF. The CDR3 DNA is TGTGCCAGCAGCTCCACATGGGGCCTTAATGAAAAACTGTTTTTT. This sequence joins TRBV7-9 and TRBJ1-4; D may be TRBD1 (5 bases). This CDR3 comprises 15 residues. Trimming stripped 4 bases from V and 4 bases from J, with 13 bases between. Germline V gene sequence: CDR1 SEHNR, CDR2 FQNEAQ (reference sequence).

This clonotype was seen a handful of times. This chain links TRBV6-5 with TRBJ2-7; 7 bases are a match to TRBD1. Germline V CDR1 and CDR2: MNHEY, SVGAGI. J was trimmed by 0 bases and V by 6 bases; bases with no gene match: 8. The CDR3 covers 15 residues. This chain's CDR3 is CASSRDRANSYEQYV. As DNA, the CDR3 is TGTGCCAGCAGCCGTGACAGGGCTAACTCCTACGAGCAGTACGTC.

V usage is TRBV29-1 and J usage is TRBJ2-1, with a possible D match to TRBD2 (5 bases). Germline loops: CDR1 SQVTM, CDR2 ANQGSEA. Trimming cost V 6 bases and J 3 bases, with 12 bases left between them. The CDR3 sequence is 13 residues long. CDR3 loop: CSVGKAGYNEQFF. The CDR3 DNA is TGCAGCGTCGGGAAGGCAGGCTACAATGAGCAGTTCTTC.

The chain employs TRBV4-2 and TRBJ2-5, with unresolved D. The V end lost 1 base, the J end lost 6 bases, and 12 bases lay between the germline ends. Germline lookup yields CDR1 LGHNA and CDR2 YNFKEQ. The CDR3 sequence is 14 residues long. In nucleotides, the CDR3 is TGTGCCAGCAGCCAAGCGGCGGATCGTAAGACCCAGTACTTC. It translates to CASSQAADRKTQYF.

This clonotype was observed many times. This rearrangement joins TRBV7-2 to TRBJ2-1; D is unclear. The length of the CDR3 is 13 residues. V was cut by 5 bases and J by 7 bases, with 12 bases left in between. CDR1 is SGHTA, CDR2 FQGNSA, per germline. CDR3 bases: TGTGCCAGCAGCGGGGTTCCGGAGAATGAGCAGTTCTTC. This translates into CASSGVPENEQFF.

This clonotype was counted between two and nine times. The V gene is TRBV6-6, the J gene TRBJ1-5, with 12 bases matching TRBD1. Germline CDR1 reads MNHNY; CDR2 reads SVGAGI (reference sequence). V lost 6 bases and J lost 6; bases outside the gene matches: 6. CDR3 length: 15 residues. The CDR3 bases are TGTGCCAGCAGCATGGGACAGGGGGCTGGTCAGCCCCAGCATTTT. Protein sequence: CASSMGQGAGQPQHF.

V usage is TRBV3-1 and J usage is TRBJ2-3, with unresolved D. Germline lookup yields CDR1 LGHDT and CDR2 YNNKEL (reference sequence). Trimming removed 5 bases at V and 5 bases at J, with 17 bases between. This CDR3 spans 15 amino acids. DNA of the CDR3: TGTGCCAGCAGCAGCTTTGACGGACGTCGAGATACGCAGTATTTT. Translation: CASSSFDGRRDTQYF.

This sequence joins TRBV5-1 and TRBJ2-3; D is uncertain. CDR3 size: 15 residues. Trimming removed 4 bases from V and 3 bases from J, with 15 bases in between. The germline V gene has CDR1 SGHRS and CDR2 YFSETQ. CDR3 amino acids: CASSPRTSYTDTQYF. The CDR3 region has the DNA TGCGCCAGCAGCCCCAGGACCTCCTATACAGATACGCAGTATTTT.

The CDR3 DNA follows: TGCAGTGCTAGGGACAGGGTCGACTCCTACGAGCAGTACTTC. It codes for CSARDRVDSYEQYF. The chain uses TRBV20-1 and TRBJ2-7; TRBD1 agrees at 8 bases. CDR3 length: 14 amino acids. The germline gives CDR1 DFQATT, CDR2 SNEGSKA (reference sequence). The V and J ends lost 3 bases and 0 bases, in that order; junction bases with no gene match: 4.

This clonotype occurred many times. The chain carries TRBV7-9 and TRBJ1-2; D call uncertain. The CDR3 extends over 14 amino acids. Trimming took off 5 bases at V and 0 bases at J, with 10 bases between the two ends. The germline V gene encodes CDR1 SEHNR and CDR2 FQNEAQ (reference sequence). The DNA for the CDR3 is TGTGCCAGCAGCCGGGGTCAGGCTAACTATGGCTACACCTTC. Translating gives CASSRGQANYGYTF.

The chain uses TRBV7-8 and TRBJ1-2; D call uncertain. CDR3 length equals 12 residues. The V gene lost 4 bases and the J gene lost 3 bases, with 6 bases spanning the gap. Germline lookup yields CDR1 SGHVS and CDR2 FQNEAQ. For the CDR3, the DNA is TGTGCCAGCAGCTCAGGACACTATGGCTACACCTTC. Translated, it gives CASSSGHYGYTF.

Comments on this clonotype: One end of the junction fails to match germline, which may point to a read error. This chain links TRBV6-2 or TRBV6-3 with TRBJ1-5; D possibly corresponds to TRBD1 (5 bases). The germline V gene has CDR1 MNHEY and CDR2 SVGEGT. The CDR3 sequence is 14 residues long. CDR3 nucleotide sequence: TGTGCCAGCAGCCACGGCCAGGGTCATCAGCCCAAGCATTTT. Its protein product is CASSHGQGHQPKHF.

This clonotype was counted a few times. The rearrangement uses TRBV12-3 or TRBV12-4 and TRBJ2-1, with TRBD1 as a possible D gene (6 bases). V was cut by 7 bases and J by 2 bases, with 15 bases left in between. The CDR3 sequence is 15 residues long. CDR3 coding DNA: TGTGCCAGCAACATTAGGGGGATTCCCTACAATGAGCAGTTCTTC. It is translated as CASNIRGIPYNEQFF.

This clonotype was seen at least ten times. The chain links TRBV6-5 to TRBJ2-7; TRBD2 agrees at 8 bases. Per germline, CDR1 MNHEY and CDR2 SVGAGI. V dropped 9 bases and J dropped 1; count of bases not matched to a gene: 11. The CDR3 totals 15 residues. In nucleotides, the CDR3 is TGTGCCAGTCCCTGGCCTCGCGGGAGGTCCTACGAGCAGTACGTC. Protein product: CASPWPRGRSYEQYV.

The chain employs TRBV5-1 and TRBJ2-1; D may be TRBD2 (5 bases). V gave up 5 bases and J gave up 0 bases, with 9 bases separating them. The germline gives CDR1 SGHRS, CDR2 YFSETQ. The CDR3 has 14 amino acids. Written as DNA, the CDR3 is TGCGCCAGCAGGGGAGATAACTCCTACAATGAGCAGTTCTTC. Translation: CASRGDNSYNEQFF.

This clonotype turned up a few times. This CDR3 reads CASSLVLGRGNEQFF. CDR3 sequence (DNA): TGCGCCAGCAGCTTGGTTCTGGGACGCGGCAATGAGCAGTTCTTC. This chain connects TRBV5-1 to TRBJ2-1; the D call may be TRBD1 or TRBD2 (5 bases each). CDR1 SGHRS and CDR2 YFSETQ come from the germline V gene. The V end was cut by 0 bases, the J end by 6 bases, with 13 bases between. The CDR3 runs to 15 residues.

This clonotype was counted a few times. The V gene is TRBV11-2, the J gene TRBJ2-1; D tentatively reads TRBD1 or TRBD2 (6 bases each). Germline V gene data show CDR1 as SGHAT and CDR2 as FQNNGV. This CDR3 has 13 amino acids. Between the trimmed V and J ends, which lost 11 bases and 7 bases, there was a span of 18 bases. CDR3 region: CAGSGAPGNEQFF. CDR3 coding DNA: TGTGCCGGATCGGGGGCCCCGGGGAATGAGCAGTTCTTC.

This clonotype was seen repeatedly, ten times or more. The genes are TRBV20-1 and TRBJ1-3; D unresolved. Deletions cut 3 bases from V and 2 bases from J, with 14 bases between. Germline V gene data show CDR1 as DFQATT and CDR2 as SNEGSKA (reference sequence). This CDR3 has 15 residues. DNA of the CDR3: TGCAGTGCTAGTCCCTCGGCAGCTGCTGGAAACACCATATATTTT. It translates to CSASPSAAAGNTIYF.

This sequence joins TRBV6-2 or TRBV6-3 and TRBJ1-1; D is uncertain. CDR1 is MNHEY and CDR2 is SVGEGT in the germline V gene. Trimming pared 4 bases from V and 3 bases from J, leaving 9 bases between. The CDR3 spans 13 residues. The chain's CDR3 is CASSSRVYTEAFF. CDR3 bases: TGTGCCAGCAGTTCTCGGGTGTACACTGAAGCTTTCTTT.

This clonotype has more than one count but fewer than ten. The chain uses TRBV7-2 and TRBJ2-5; the D is unclear. The V and J ends lost 0 bases and 1 base respectively, with 12 bases between them. The germline gives CDR1 SGHTA, CDR2 FQGNSA. The CDR3 covers 16 residues. CDR3 DNA sequence: TGTGCCAGCAGCTTAGCGCCATGGCGGCTCCAAGAGACCCAGTACTTC. Its protein is CASSLAPWRLQETQYF. Supplemented by reference TRBV7-2 and TRBJ2-5, the full variable domain reads GAGVSQSPSNKVTEKGKDVELRCDPISGHTALYWYRQSLGQGLEFLIYFQGNSAPDKSGLPSDRFSAERTGGSVSTLTIQRTQQEDSAVYLCASSLAPWRLQETQYFGPGTRLLVL.

The chain recombines TRBV5-1 with TRBJ2-5; a weak D match, TRBD2 (6 bases). The CDR3 sequence is 14 residues long. Germline V gene sequence: CDR1 SGHRS, CDR2 YFSETQ. V was clipped by 4 bases and J by 4 bases, with 14 bases between them. The CDR3 DNA reads TGCGCCAGCAGCCCGGGGGTGGAGGGAGAGACCCAGTACTTC. Its protein product is CASSPGVEGETQYF.

The chain links TRBV7-6 to TRBJ1-2; D remains ambiguous. CDR3 size: 15 residues. V was cut by 4 bases and J by 5 bases, with 17 bases left in between. Germline loops: CDR1 SGHVS, CDR2 FNYEAQ. DNA for the CDR3: TGTGCCAGCAGCTCCACGGACCGGAGCGGGTATGGCTACACCTTC. Translated: CASSSTDRSGYGYTF.

This clonotype was seen ten or more times. This CDR3 is CASIYTVNTGELFF. In nucleotides, the CDR3 is TGTGCCAGCATCTACACAGTGAACACCGGGGAGCTGTTTTTT. The chain recombines TRBV4-2 with TRBJ2-2; D is undetermined. Germline V lookup: CDR1 LGHNA, CDR2 YNFKEQ. This CDR3 region has 14 residues. The germline V and J ends were trimmed by 7 bases and 1 base, with 10 bases remaining between them.

This clonotype showed up just a few times. The rearrangement joins TRBV2 to TRBJ1-1, with D unclear. With 4 bases removed from V and 0 bases from J, the gap between germline ends came to 9 bases. Germline V CDR1 and CDR2: SNHLY, FYNNEI. This CDR3 has 14 residues. The CDR3 sequence is CASSVGRLNTEAFF. CDR3 nucleotides: TGTGCCAGCAGTGTAGGACGGCTGAACACTGAAGCTTTCTTT. The full variable domain, rest sourced from reference TRBV2 and TRBJ1-1, is EPEVTQTPSHQVTQMGQEVILRCVPISNHLYFYWYRQILGQKVEFLVSFYNNEISEKSEIFDDQFSVERPDGSNFTLKIRSTKLEDSAMYFCASSVGRLNTEAFFGQGTRLTVV.

J is TRBJ1-1 and V is TRBV6-5; D possibly corresponds to TRBD1 (5 bases). Germline values: CDR1 MNHEY, CDR2 SVGAGI. The CDR3 spans 14 residues. The V end was cut by 5 bases, the J end by 5 bases, with 15 bases between. The DNA for the CDR3 is TGTGCCAGCAGTCGGGGGGGGACGGAGACTGAAGCTTTCTTT. Its translation: CASSRGGTETEAFF.